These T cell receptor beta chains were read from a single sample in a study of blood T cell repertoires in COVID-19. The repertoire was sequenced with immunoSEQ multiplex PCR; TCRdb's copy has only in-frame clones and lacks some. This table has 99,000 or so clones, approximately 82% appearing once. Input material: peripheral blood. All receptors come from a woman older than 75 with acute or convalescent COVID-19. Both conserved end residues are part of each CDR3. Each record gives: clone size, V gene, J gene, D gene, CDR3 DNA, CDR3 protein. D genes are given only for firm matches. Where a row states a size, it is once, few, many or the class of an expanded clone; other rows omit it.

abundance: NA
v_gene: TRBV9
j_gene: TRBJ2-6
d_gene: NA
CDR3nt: TGTGCCAGCAGCGTAGATCAGGGACTCGCTGGGGCCAACGTCCTGACTTTC
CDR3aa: CASSVDQGLAGANVLTF

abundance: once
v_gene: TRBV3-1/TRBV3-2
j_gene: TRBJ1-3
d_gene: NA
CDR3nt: TGTGCCAGCAGACCGACTTACTCTGGAAACACCATATATTTT
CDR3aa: CASRPTYSGNTIYF

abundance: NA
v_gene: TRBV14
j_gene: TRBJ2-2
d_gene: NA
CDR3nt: TGTGCCAGCAGCCAAGTTACAGGGAGGGCCGGGGAGCTGTTTTTT
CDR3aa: CASSQVTGRAGELFF

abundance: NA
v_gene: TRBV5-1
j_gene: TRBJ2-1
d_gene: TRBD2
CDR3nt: TGCGCCAGCAGTCCTCGGACTAGCGGACACAATGAGCAGTTCTTC
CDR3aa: CASSPRTSGHNEQFF

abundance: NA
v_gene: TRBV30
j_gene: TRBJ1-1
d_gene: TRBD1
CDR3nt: TGTGCCTGGAACGCAGGGGGCTTCTCAGCTTTCTTT
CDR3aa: CAWNAGGFSAFF

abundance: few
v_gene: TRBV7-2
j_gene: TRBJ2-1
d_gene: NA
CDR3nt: TGTGCCAGCAGCCTCCGGGTCTACAATGAGCAGTTCTTC
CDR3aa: CASSLRVYNEQFF

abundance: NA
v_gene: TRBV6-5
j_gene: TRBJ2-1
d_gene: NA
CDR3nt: TGTGCCAGCACCCCAGACAGGCCCCTATACAATGAGCAGTTCTTC
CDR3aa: CASTPDRPLYNEQFF

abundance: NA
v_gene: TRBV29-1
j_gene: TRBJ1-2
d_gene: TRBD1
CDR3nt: TGCAGCGTTGAACGACAGGGGGACTATGGCTACACCTTC
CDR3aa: CSVERQGDYGYTF

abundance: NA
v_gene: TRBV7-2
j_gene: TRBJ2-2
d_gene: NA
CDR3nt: TGTGCCAGCAGCTTAGAAGGGGGGGGCACCGGGGAGCTGTTTTTT
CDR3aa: CASSLEGGGTGELFF

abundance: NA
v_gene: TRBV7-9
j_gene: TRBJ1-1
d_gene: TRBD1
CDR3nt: TGTGCCAGCAGCTTAGGACAGGGTGAAGCTTTCTTT
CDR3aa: CASSLGQGEAFF

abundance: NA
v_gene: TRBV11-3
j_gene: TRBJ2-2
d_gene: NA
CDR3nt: TGTGCCAGCACCAGGACAGCGAACACCGGGGAGCTGTTTTTT
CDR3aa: CASTRTANTGELFF

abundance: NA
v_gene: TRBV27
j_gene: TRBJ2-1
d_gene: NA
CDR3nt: TGTGCCAGCAGTTTATCTAGCAGCTCCTACAATGAGCAGTTCTTC
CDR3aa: CASSLSSSSYNEQFF

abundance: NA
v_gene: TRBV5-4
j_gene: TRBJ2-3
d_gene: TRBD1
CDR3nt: TGTGCCAGCAGCACAAACAGGGGAGATACGCAGTATTTT
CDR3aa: CASSTNRGDTQYF

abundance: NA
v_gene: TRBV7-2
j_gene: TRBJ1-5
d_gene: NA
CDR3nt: TGTGCCAGCAGCTTACGCAGGGACTATCAGCCCCAGCATTTT
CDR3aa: CASSLRRDYQPQHF

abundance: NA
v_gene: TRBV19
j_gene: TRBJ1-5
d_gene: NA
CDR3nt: TGTGCCAGTAGTCTACAGGGTGCTCAGCCCCAGCATTTT
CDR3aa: CASSLQGAQPQHF

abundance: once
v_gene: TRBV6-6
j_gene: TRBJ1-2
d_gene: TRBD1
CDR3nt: TGTGCCAGCACCTCCGGGACAGGAGCCTATGGCTACACCTTC
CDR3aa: CASTSGTGAYGYTF

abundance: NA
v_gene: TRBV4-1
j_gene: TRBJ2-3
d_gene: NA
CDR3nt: TGCGCCAGCAGCAAAAGAGGGGGTTCTAGCACAGATACGCAGTATTTT
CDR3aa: CASSKRGGSSTDTQYF

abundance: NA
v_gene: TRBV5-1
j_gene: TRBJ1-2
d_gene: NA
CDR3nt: TGCGCCAGCAGCTTGGCCAGGTTTTCTGGCTACACCTTC
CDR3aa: CASSLARFSGYTF

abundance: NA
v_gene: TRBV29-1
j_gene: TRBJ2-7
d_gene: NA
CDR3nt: TGCAGCGTTACTAAGACCTCCTACGAGCAGTACTTC
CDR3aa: CSVTKTSYEQYF

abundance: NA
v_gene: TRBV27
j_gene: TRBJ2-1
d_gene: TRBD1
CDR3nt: TGTGCCAGCAGTGGGGGACAGGGGAGCTACAATGAGCAGTTCTTC
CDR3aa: CASSGGQGSYNEQFF

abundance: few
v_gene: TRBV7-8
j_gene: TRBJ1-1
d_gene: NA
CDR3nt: TGTGTATCCCAACTTAGTGAGGGGAACACTGAAGCTTTCTTT
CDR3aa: CVSQLSEGNTEAFF

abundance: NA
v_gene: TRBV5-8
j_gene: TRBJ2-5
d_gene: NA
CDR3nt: TGTGCCAGCAGCTTGGGGACAGTTGAGACCCAGTACTTC
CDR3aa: CASSLGTVETQYF

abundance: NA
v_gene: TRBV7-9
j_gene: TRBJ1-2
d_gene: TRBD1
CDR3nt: TGTGCCAGCAGCTTAGAGGGGACAGTCTATGGCTACACCTTC
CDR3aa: CASSLEGTVYGYTF

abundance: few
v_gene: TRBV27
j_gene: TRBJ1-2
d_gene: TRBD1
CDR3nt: TGTGCCAGCAGCCGGACAGGCCTAGGGGGCTACACCTTC
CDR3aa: CASSRTGLGGYTF

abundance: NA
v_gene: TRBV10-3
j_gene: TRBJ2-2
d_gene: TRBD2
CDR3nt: TGTGCCATCCGAGGGGACTACCAACGTACATATTCGAACACCGGGGAGCTGTTTTTT
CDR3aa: CAIRGDYQRTYSNTGELFF

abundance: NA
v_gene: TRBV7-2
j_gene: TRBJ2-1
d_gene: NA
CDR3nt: TGTGCCAGCAGCTTATCGGGTTTCAATGAGCAGTTCTTC
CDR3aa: CASSLSGFNEQFF

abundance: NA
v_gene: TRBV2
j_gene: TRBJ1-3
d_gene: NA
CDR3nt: TGTGCCAGCAGCAGACAGTTGGTCTCTGGAAACACCATATATTTT
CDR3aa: CASSRQLVSGNTIYF

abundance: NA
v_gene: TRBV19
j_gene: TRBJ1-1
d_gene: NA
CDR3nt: TGTGCCAGTAGTATTCTCTTAGGGGGGAACACTGAAGCTTTCTTT
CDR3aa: CASSILLGGNTEAFF

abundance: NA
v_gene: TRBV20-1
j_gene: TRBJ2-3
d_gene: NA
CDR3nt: TGCAGTGCTAGTACGGGAGAAGATACGCAGTATTTT
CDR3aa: CSASTGEDTQYF

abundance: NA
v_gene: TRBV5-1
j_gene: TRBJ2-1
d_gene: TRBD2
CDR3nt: TGCGCCAGCAGCTTCCTAGCGGGACCATACAATGAGCAGTTCTTC
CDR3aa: CASSFLAGPYNEQFF

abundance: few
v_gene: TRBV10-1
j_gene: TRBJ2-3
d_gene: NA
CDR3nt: TGCGCCAGCAGCCCTACAGGAGATACGCAGTATTTT
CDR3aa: CASSPTGDTQYF

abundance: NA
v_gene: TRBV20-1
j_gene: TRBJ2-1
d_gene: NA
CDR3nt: TGCAGTGCTAGGAGGCAACATGAGCAGTTCTTC
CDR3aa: CSARRQHEQFF

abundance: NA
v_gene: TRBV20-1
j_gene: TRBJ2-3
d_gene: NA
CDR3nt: TGCAGTGCTAGTCAGGGCACAGATACGCAGTATTTT
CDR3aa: CSASQGTDTQYF

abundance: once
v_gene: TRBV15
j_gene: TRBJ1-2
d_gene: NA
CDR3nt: TGTGCCACCAGCAGAGGGGTAGGGGCCAATTATGGCTACACCTTC
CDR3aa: CATSRGVGANYGYTF

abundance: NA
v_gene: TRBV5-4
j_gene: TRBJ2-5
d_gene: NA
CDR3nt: TGTGCCAGCAGCTTGCCGCAAGAGACCCAGTACTTC
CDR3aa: CASSLPQETQYF